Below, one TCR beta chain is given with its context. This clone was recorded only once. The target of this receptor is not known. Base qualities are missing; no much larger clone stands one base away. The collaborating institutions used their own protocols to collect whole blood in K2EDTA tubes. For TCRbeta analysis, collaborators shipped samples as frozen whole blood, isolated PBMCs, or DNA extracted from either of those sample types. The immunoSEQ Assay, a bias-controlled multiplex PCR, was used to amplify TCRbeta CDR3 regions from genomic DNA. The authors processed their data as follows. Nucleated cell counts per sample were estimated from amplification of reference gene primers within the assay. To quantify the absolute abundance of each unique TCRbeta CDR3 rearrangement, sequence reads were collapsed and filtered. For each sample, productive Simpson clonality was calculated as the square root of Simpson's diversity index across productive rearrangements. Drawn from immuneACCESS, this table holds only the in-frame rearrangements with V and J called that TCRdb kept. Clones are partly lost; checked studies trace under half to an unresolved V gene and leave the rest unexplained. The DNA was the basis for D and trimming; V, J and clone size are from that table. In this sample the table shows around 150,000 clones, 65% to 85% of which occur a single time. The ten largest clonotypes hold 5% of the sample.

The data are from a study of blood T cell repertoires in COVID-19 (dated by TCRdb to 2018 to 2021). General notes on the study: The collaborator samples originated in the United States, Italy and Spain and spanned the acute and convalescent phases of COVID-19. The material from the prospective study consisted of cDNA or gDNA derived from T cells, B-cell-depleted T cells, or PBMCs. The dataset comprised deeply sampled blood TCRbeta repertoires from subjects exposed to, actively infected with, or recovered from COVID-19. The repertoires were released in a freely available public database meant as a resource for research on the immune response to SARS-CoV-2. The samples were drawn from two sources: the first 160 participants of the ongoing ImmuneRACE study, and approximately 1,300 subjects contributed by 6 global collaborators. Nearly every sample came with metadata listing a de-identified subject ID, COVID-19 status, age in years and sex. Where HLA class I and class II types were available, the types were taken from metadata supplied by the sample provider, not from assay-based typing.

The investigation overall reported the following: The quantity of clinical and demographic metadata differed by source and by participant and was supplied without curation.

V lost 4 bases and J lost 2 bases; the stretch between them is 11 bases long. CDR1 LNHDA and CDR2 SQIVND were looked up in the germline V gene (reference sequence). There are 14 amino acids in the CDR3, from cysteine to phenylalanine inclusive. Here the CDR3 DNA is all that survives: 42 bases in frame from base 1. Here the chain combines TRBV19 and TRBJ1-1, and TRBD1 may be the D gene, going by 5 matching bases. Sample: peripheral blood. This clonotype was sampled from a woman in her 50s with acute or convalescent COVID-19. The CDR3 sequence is CASSRYQGNTEAFF. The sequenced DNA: TGTGCCAGTAGTAGGTATCAGGGAAACACTGAAGCTTTCTTT.